A single sample is the source of the 32 T cell receptor beta chains below, sequenced in a study of human T cells and chemical hapten exposure. Time point of the sample: pre-sensitization, week 0. Specified treatment: therapeutic diphenylcyclopropenone sensitization with weekly scalp DPC. MiXCR, run by TCRdb on the RACE reads, gives a single entry per CDR3 protein. The sample includes around 250,000 distinct CDR3 sequences, approximately 8.6% of them seen just once. The input for sequencing was whole blood, taken in connection with sensitization to the hapten diphenylcyclopropenone (DPC). These receptor sequences come from a woman aged 35 to 49 with alopecia areata. Some clones in this sample may be carry-over from other donors' samples.

This clonotype was detected only a few times. Here the CDR3 DNA reads TGTGCCATCCGAGGGCAGGGGAACACTGAAGCTTTCTTT. The encoded protein is CAIRGQGNTEAFF. The chain is built from TRBV10-3 and TRBJ1-1, with D maybe TRBD1 (5 bases). The CDR3 has 13 residues. V shed 8 bases and J shed 1 base, with 11 bases lying between them. The germline V gene encodes CDR1 ENHRY and CDR2 SYGVKD.

Only a few counts were recorded for this clonotype. The chain carries TRBV6-2 or TRBV6-3 and TRBJ2-7; D remains unclear. Germline loops: CDR1 MNHEY, CDR2 SVGEGT. This CDR3 region has 13 residues. Trimming removed 6 bases at V and 5 bases at J, with 14 bases between. The CDR3 loop is CASSPRPGDEQYF. CDR3 DNA: TGTGCCAGCAGCCCGAGACCCGGCGACGAGCAGTACTTC.

The table lists this clonotype with a count of one. DNA for the CDR3: TGTGCCAGCAGTTCTCCTAGCGGGAGACGTGAGCAGTTCTTC. Protein product: CASSSPSGRREQFF. This sequence joins TRBV12-3 or TRBV12-4 and TRBJ2-1, with 10 bases matching TRBD2. Trimming cost V 4 bases and J 9 bases; bases outside gene matches: 6. This CDR3 contains 14 residues.

CDR3 sequence (DNA): TGTGCCAGCAGCTTAACGGGGGAGGGTCGGTCACCCCTCCACTTT. Translated, it gives CASSLTGEGRSPLHF. The V call is TRBV7-2, the J call TRBJ1-6; possible D gene TRBD1, 5 bases. Germline CDR1 and CDR2: SGHTA and FQGNSA. The CDR3 has 15 amino acids. V dropped 2 bases and J dropped 10 bases, with 15 bases sitting between them. Complete variable domain (other parts from reference TRBV7-2 and TRBJ1-6): GAGVSQSPSNKVTEKGKDVELRCDPISGHTALYWYRQSLGQGLEFLIYFQGNSAPDKSGLPSDRFSAERTGGSVSTLTIQRTQQEDSAVYLCASSLTGEGRSPLHFGNGTRLTVT.

This rearrangement joins TRBV5-1 to TRBJ1-1, with D uncertain. V was trimmed by 4 bases and J by 0 bases, leaving 13 bases between them. Germline V gene lookup returns CDR1 SGHRS and CDR2 YFSETQ. This CDR3 has 15 amino acids. In nucleotides, the CDR3 is TGCGCCAGCAGCCCGGGTGCAGACATGAACACTGAAGCTTTCTTT. Amino acid sequence: CASSPGADMNTEAFF.

The chain couples TRBV12-3 or TRBV12-4 to TRBJ2-7; no reliable D call. V shed 5 bases and J shed 4 bases, with 12 bases lying between them. The CDR3 contains 13 residues. Written as DNA, the CDR3 is TGTGCCAGCAGTAGTATGATGGGTTACGAGCAGTACTTC. Translation: CASSSMMGYEQYF.

The rearrangement links TRBV9 to TRBJ2-1; D is unclear. Deletions cut 2 bases from V and 0 bases from J, with 15 bases between. Germline V CDR1 and CDR2: SGDLS, YYNGEE. The CDR3 runs 17 residues. The CDR3 DNA sequence: TGTGCCAGCAGCGTTTCATCCGGAGCGAGCTCCTACAATGAGCAGTTCTTC. Translation gives CASSVSSGASSYNEQFF.

This clonotype was seen repeatedly, ten times or more. V usage is TRBV12-3 or TRBV12-4 and J usage is TRBJ2-6; D perhaps matches TRBD2 (5 bases). The CDR3 consists of 15 residues. The V gene lost 2 bases and the J gene lost 4 bases, with 9 bases spanning the gap. CDR3 DNA: TGTGCCAGCAGTTTACACCGAGGGGGGGCCAACGTCCTGACTTTC. It translates to CASSLHRGGANVLTF.

The chain recombines TRBV9 with TRBJ1-4; TRBD1 agrees at 7 bases. Germline lookup yields CDR1 SGDLS and CDR2 YYNGEE. V shed 0 bases, J shed 5 bases, and the junction held 7 bases outside the gene matches. The CDR3 covers 16 residues. CDR3 nucleotides: TGTGCCAGCAGCGTAGGAGGGGGCGAGGGCAATGAAAAACTGTTTTTT. Protein sequence: CASSVGGGEGNEKLFF.

The chain has TRBV3-1 and TRBJ2-3; no clear D gene. The CDR3 has 15 residues. Per the germline V gene, CDR1 is LGHDT and CDR2 is YNNKEL (reference sequence). V was trimmed by 2 bases and J by 2 bases, leaving 11 bases between them. The CDR3 spells CASSQSGSNTDTQYF. In nucleotides, the CDR3 is TGTGCCAGCAGCCAATCTGGGTCTAACACAGATACGCAGTATTTT.

This clonotype has ten or more counts. This sequence joins TRBV7-2 and TRBJ2-1, with D perhaps TRBD1 (6 bases). Trimming removed 5 bases from V and 3 bases from J, with 17 bases in between. Germline V lookup: CDR1 SGHTA, CDR2 FQGNSA. The CDR3 runs to 16 residues. CDR3 residues: CASSSRGHSIYNEQFF. The CDR3 DNA sequence: TGTGCCAGCAGCAGCAGGGGACACTCGATCTACAATGAGCAGTTCTTC.

This clonotype was seen just once. The gene calls are TRBV10-3 and TRBJ2-3; D gene unclear. The germline gives CDR1 ENHRY, CDR2 SYGVKD. Trimming removed 3 bases at V and 9 bases at J, with 13 bases between. CDR3 length: 13 amino acids. DNA of the CDR3: TGTGCCATCAGTGACAACGTTTTCGGCACGCAGTATTTT. Translated: CAISDNVFGTQYF.

The sample holds a few counts of this clonotype. The chain employs TRBV10-3 and TRBJ2-3; D might be TRBD2 (5 bases). The V gene's germline CDR1 is ENHRY and CDR2 SYGVKD. V lost 0 bases and J lost 1, with 17 bases in between. The CDR3 contains 18 residues. DNA of the CDR3: TGTGCCATCAGTGAGTCGAGTGGGTCGGACTTTCGCACAGATACGCAGTATTTT. Amino acids: CAISESSGSDFRTDTQYF.

This clonotype was observed many times. The J gene is TRBJ2-1, the V gene TRBV29-1; 7 bases match TRBD2. Germline CDR1 reads SQVTM; CDR2 reads ANQGSEA. J gave up 9 bases and V 6 bases, and 14 bases lay outside the gene matches. The CDR3 loop spans 14 amino acids. This CDR3 is CSVSRAGASGEQFF. In DNA, the CDR3 is TGCAGCGTGAGTAGGGCGGGAGCCTCGGGTGAGCAGTTCTTC.

The V call is TRBV3-1, the J call TRBJ1-1; D remains ambiguous. In germline, CDR1 is LGHDT, CDR2 YNNKEL (reference sequence). Trimming removed 2 bases from V and 9 bases from J, with 19 bases in between. This CDR3 has 15 residues. The CDR3 coding sequence is TGTGCCAGCAGCCAATTTCAAGCGGCCCTCGGCCAAGCTTTCTTT. It translates to CASSQFQAALGQAFF.

This chain connects TRBV28 to TRBJ1-2, with 10 bases lining up with TRBD1. Germline-derived CDR1 and CDR2 are MDHEN and SYDVKM. Germline trimming cut 4 bases from V and 4 bases from J; bases unmatched to any gene: 6. The CDR3 length is 15 residues. CDR3 bases: TGTGCCAGCAGTTCATCATGGACAGGGGGCTATGGCTACACCTTC. It yields the protein CASSSSWTGGYGYTF.

This rearrangement joins TRBV5-5 to TRBJ1-4, with D hard to call. CDR1 SGHKS and CDR2 YYEKEE come from the germline V gene (reference sequence). The CDR3 covers 13 residues. V dropped 3 bases and J dropped 5 bases, with 8 bases sitting between them. In DNA, the CDR3 is TGTGCCAGCAGCTCGGAGACAAATGAAAAACTGTTTTTT. Translated, it gives CASSSETNEKLFF.

Worth noting for this clonotype: A much larger clone is a single base away; this may be a read error. CDR3 sequence: CASRLVVNYGYTF. As DNA, the CDR3 is TGTGCCAGCAGACTGGTGGTGAACTATGGCTACACCTTC. The chain joins TRBV6-2 or TRBV6-3 to TRBJ1-2; unclear D gene. Germline V gene sequence: CDR1 MNHEY, CDR2 SVGEGT. V was cut by 6 bases and J by 2 bases, with 10 bases left in between. The CDR3 contains 13 residues.

This clonotype was seen ten or more times. The chain couples TRBV28 to TRBJ1-1, with D unresolved. In germline, CDR1 is MDHEN, CDR2 SYDVKM. The CDR3 contains 15 residues. Trimming took 3 bases from V and 1 from J, leaving 12 bases between them. The CDR3: CASSFTSDGNTEAFF. CDR3 bases: TGTGCCAGCAGTTTTACTTCAGACGGGAACACTGAAGCTTTCTTT. Using reference TRBV28 and TRBJ1-1 for the parts outside the CDR3, the full variable domain is DVKVTQSSRYLVKRTGEKVFLECVQDMDHENMFWYRQDPGLGLRLIYFSYDVKMKEKGDIPEGYSVSREKKERFSLILESASTNQTSMYLCASSFTSDGNTEAFFGQGTRLTVV.

This clonotype was seen a handful of times. In this CDR3 the conserved last residue, phenylalanine or tryptophan, is missing, so a read error is likely. The V and J genes are TRBV5-6 and TRBJ2-5; TRBD1 might be the D (5 bases). CDR1 and CDR2 from the germline V gene are SGHDT and YYEEEE. The germline V and J ends were trimmed by 2 bases and 2 bases, with 10 bases remaining between them. This CDR3 is built from 14 residues. DNA of the CDR3: TGTGCCAGCAGCTTAGGACACGGGCAAGAGACCCAGTACTCC. Its translation is CASSLGHGQETQYS.

The V call is TRBV25-1, the J call TRBJ2-1; D is perhaps TRBD2 (6 bases). V was shortened by 1 base and J by 9 bases, with 7 bases between the two germline ends. There are 12 residues in the CDR3. Looked up from germline, CDR1 is MGHDK and CDR2 is SYGVNS. The CDR3 loop is CASSEFSGEQFF. The CDR3 DNA reads as TGTGCCAGCAGTGAATTTAGCGGTGAGCAGTTCTTC.

This clonotype was seen more than once but under ten times. The chain uses TRBV3-1 and TRBJ2-4; possibly TRBD2 for D (5 bases). CDR3 length: 13 residues. The germline V gene encodes CDR1 LGHDT and CDR2 YNNKEL (reference sequence). V was shortened by 4 bases and J by 8 bases, with 12 bases between the two germline ends. In DNA, the CDR3 is TGTGCCAGCAGCCTAAATAGGCGGGACATTCAGTACTTC. Amino acid sequence: CASSLNRRDIQYF.

This clonotype was recorded at least ten times. This rearrangement joins TRBV4-3 to TRBJ2-7; TRBD2 matches at 7 bases. The CDR3 spans 15 residues. Germline CDR1 and CDR2: LGHNA and YSLEER. V trimming: 4 bases; J trimming: 0 bases; junction bases outside the gene matches: 6. The CDR3 nucleotides are TGCGCCAGCAGCCCGTGGCTAGCGGACTCCTACGAGCAGTACTTC. Its translation is CASSPWLADSYEQYF.

CDR3: CARRSRRYQETQYF. DNA for the CDR3: TGTGCCAGACGTTCTAGGCGGTATCAAGAGACCCAGTACTTC. This sequence joins TRBV6-5 and TRBJ2-5, with D unclear. CDR1 MNHEY and CDR2 SVGAGI come from the germline V gene. Trimming cost V 9 bases and J 2 bases, with 16 bases left between them. The CDR3 has 14 amino acids.

This chain joins TRBV5-1 and TRBJ1-5; TRBD1 agrees at 7 bases. Germline CDR1 and CDR2: SGHRS and YFSETQ. With 3 bases clipped from V and 7 bases from J, the junction kept 4 bases outside the gene matches. The CDR3 is 13 amino acids. As DNA, the CDR3 is TGCGCCAGCAGCTCTCTAGGGGGCCAGCCCCAGCATTTT. Its translation: CASSSLGGQPQHF.

This clonotype has a count of ten or more. This chain joins TRBV5-1 and TRBJ2-6, with D unresolved. Germline CDR1 reads SGHRS; CDR2 reads YFSETQ. This CDR3 has 15 residues. V was cut by 0 bases and J by 0 bases, with 4 bases left in between. The DNA of the CDR3 is TGCGCCAGCAGCTTGGGAGCCTCTGGGGCCAACGTCCTGACTTTC. Amino acids: CASSLGASGANVLTF.

Only a few counts were recorded for this clonotype. The gene calls are TRBV11-1 and TRBJ2-5, with TRBD2 as a possible D gene (6 bases). Germline CDR1 and CDR2: SGHAT and FQDESV (reference sequence). Trimming removed 5 bases at V and 6 bases at J, with 13 bases between. The CDR3 contains 13 residues. The CDR3 reads CASSAGRGKTQYF. CDR3 bases: TGTGCCAGCAGCGCAGGACGGGGGAAGACCCAGTACTTC.

The CDR3 sequence: CASTPPGLAYNEQFF. In nucleotides, the CDR3 is TGTGCCAGCACGCCACCGGGACTCGCCTACAATGAGCAGTTCTTC. This chain joins TRBV7-2 and TRBJ2-1, with D possibly TRBD2 on 6 matching bases. CDR1 is SGHTA, CDR2 FQGNSA, per germline. The CDR3 is 15 amino acids. Trimming took 7 bases from V and 2 from J, leaving 15 bases between them.

At least ten counts were recorded for this clonotype. The chain joins TRBV6-6 to TRBJ2-7; either TRBD1 or TRBD2 may supply D (6 bases each). V was shortened by 2 bases and J by 7 bases, with 18 bases between the two germline ends. The CDR3 is made up of 15 amino acids. Germline CDR1 reads MNHNY; CDR2 reads SVGAGI (reference sequence). The DNA of the CDR3 is TGTGCCAGCAGTTACCAAGTGCTGGGGGCGGGAGAGCAGTACTTC. It encodes CASSYQVLGAGEQYF.

In its sample, this clonotype was seen a few times. V usage is TRBV12-3 or TRBV12-4 and J usage is TRBJ2-1, with D tentatively TRBD1 or TRBD2 (5 bases each). This CDR3 region has 15 residues. V was cut by 1 base and J by 8 bases, with 15 bases left in between. The CDR3 spells CASSLDMGRWDEQFF. In nucleotides, the CDR3 is TGTGCCAGCAGTTTAGATATGGGACGCTGGGATGAGCAGTTCTTC.

This clonotype has more than one count but fewer than ten. The J gene is TRBJ1-6, the V gene TRBV6-5; 7 bases are a match to TRBD1. The CDR3 loop spans 15 amino acids. Trimming at V came to 0 bases and at J to 10 bases, leaving 6 bases not matched to a gene. The V gene's germline CDR1 is MNHEY and CDR2 SVGAGI. The CDR3 loop reads CASSYSYRGGSPLHF. The DNA of the CDR3 is TGTGCCAGCAGTTACTCCTACAGGGGTGGCTCACCCCTCCACTTT.

There are many counts of this clonotype. V is TRBV7-2 and J is TRBJ2-3, with D unclear. The CDR3 is 12 amino acids. Germline V lookup: CDR1 SGHTA, CDR2 FQGNSA. V lost 5 bases to trimming and J lost 2 bases, with 5 bases between them. The CDR3 here is CASSVDTDTQYF. As DNA, the CDR3 is TGTGCCAGCAGCGTGGACACAGATACGCAGTATTTT. Together with reference TRBV7-2 and TRBJ2-3, the CDR3 gives the full variable domain: GAGVSQSPSNKVTEKGKDVELRCDPISGHTALYWYRQSLGQGLEFLIYFQGNSAPDKSGLPSDRFSAERTGGSVSTLTIQRTQQEDSAVYLCASSVDTDTQYFGPGTRLTVL.